This TCR beta chain was documented in a study of cytomegalovirus exposure and HLA in healthy donors. Turning to the study itself: Of all 398 donors who were genotyped, roughly 81% belonged to the Caucasian-associated ancestry cluster. Study-wide points: Exclusion as indistinguishable affected some V segments, including TRBV6-2 and TRBV6-3. The study carried out a later analysis of TCR beta sequences. It associated under 20,000 of them with specific HLA alleles at a false discovery rate of 0.05. Later analysis associated a missense DCLRE1C variant with TCR beta V- and J-gene trimming.

Points on this clone: What it binds is not known.

Vbeta (60) and Jbeta (13) primers were used in the PCR. Sequenced by immunoSEQ multiplex PCR; TCRdb stores in-frame clones only, minus some. Of about 250,000 clones listed, over 90% were seen once; the top ten hold 1.5% to 2%. The CDR3 totals 14 residues. CDR1 is MNHEY and CDR2 is SMNVEV in the germline V gene (reference sequence). V was pared by 2 bases and J by 6 bases, with 8 bases between. The source material was PBMCs. The TCR originated in a girl aged 2-9 years in good health and CMV-seronegative. The rearrangement uses TRBV27 and TRBJ1-6; D gene ambiguous. The CDR3 coding sequence is TGTGCCAGCAGTTTAGAGGGTTTTAATTCACCCCTCCACTTT. This encodes CASSLEGFNSPLHF.